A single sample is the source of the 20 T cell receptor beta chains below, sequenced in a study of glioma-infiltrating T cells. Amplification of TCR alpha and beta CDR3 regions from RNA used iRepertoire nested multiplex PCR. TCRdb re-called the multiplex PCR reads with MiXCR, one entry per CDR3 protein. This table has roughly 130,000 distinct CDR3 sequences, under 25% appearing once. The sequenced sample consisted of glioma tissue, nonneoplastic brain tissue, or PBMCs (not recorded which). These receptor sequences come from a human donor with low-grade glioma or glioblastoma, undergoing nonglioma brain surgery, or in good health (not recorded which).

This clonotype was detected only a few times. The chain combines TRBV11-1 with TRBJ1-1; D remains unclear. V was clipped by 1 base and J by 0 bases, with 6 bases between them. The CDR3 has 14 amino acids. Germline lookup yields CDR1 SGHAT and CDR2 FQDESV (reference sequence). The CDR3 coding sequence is TGTGCCAGCAGCTTAGGAGCGATGAACACTGAAGCTTTCTTT. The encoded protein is CASSLGAMNTEAFF.

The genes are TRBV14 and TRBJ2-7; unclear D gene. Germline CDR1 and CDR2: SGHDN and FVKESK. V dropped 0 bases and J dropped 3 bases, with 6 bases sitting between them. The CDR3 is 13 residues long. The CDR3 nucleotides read TGTGCCAGCAGCCAAGATTCTGTCTACGAGCAGTACGTC. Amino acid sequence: CASSQDSVYEQYV.

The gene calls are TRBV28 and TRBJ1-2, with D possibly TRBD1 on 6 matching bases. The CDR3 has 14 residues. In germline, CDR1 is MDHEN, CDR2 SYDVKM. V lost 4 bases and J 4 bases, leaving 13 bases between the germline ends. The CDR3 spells CASSSRGVAYGYTF. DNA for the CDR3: TGTGCCAGCAGTTCTAGGGGGGTGGCCTATGGCTACACCTTC.

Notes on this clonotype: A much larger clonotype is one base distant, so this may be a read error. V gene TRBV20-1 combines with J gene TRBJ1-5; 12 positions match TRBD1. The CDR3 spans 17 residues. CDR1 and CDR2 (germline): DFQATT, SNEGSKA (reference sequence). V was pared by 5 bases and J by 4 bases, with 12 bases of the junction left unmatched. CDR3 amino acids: CSAGSSGTGGGNQPQHF. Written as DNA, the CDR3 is TGCAGTGCTGGAAGTTCCGGGACAGGGGGCGGGAATCAGCCCCAGCATTTT.

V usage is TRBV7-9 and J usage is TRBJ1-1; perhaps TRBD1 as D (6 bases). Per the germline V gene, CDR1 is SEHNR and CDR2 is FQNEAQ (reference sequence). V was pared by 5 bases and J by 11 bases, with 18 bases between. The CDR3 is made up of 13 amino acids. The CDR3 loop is CASSAYTGSGAFF. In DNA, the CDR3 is TGTGCCAGCAGCGCATACACAGGGAGTGGGGCTTTCTTT.

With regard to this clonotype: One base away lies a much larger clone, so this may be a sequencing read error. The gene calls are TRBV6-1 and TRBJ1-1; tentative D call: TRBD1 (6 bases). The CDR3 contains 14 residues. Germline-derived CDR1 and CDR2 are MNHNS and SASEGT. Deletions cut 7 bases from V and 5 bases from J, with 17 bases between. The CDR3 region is CASIPYRDRTEAFF. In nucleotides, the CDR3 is TGTGCCAGCATCCCCTACAGGGATCGTACTGAAGCTTTCTTT.

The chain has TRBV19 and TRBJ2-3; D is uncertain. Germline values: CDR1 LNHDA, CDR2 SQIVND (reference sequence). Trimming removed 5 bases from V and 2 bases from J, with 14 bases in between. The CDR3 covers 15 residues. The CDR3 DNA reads TGTGCCAGTAGTGTAAGGCTTCTAAACACAGATACGCAGTATTTT. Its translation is CASSVRLLNTDTQYF.

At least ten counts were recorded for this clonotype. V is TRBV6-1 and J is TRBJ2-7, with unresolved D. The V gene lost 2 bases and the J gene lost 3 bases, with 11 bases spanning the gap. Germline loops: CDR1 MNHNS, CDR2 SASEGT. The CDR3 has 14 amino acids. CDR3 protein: CASSELWTNYEQYV. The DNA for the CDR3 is TGTGCCAGCAGTGAACTTTGGACCAACTACGAGCAGTACGTC.

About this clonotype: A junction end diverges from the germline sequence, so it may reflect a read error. The CDR3 sequence: CASSLTGTSGNTICF. DNA for the CDR3: TGTGCCAGCAGTTTGACAGGGACTTCAGGAAACACCATATGTTTT. This sequence joins TRBV6-2 or TRBV6-3 and TRBJ1-3; TRBD1 matches at 7 bases. The CDR3 length is 15 residues. Per the germline V gene, CDR1 is MNHEY and CDR2 is SVGEGT.

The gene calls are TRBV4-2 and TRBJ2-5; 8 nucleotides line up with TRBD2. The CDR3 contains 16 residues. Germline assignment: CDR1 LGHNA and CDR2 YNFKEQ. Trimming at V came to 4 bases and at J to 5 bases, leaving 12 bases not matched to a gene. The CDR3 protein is CASSPIAGGAPETQYF. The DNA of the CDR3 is TGTGCCAGCAGCCCCATTGCCGGGGGGGCTCCGGAGACCCAGTACTTC.

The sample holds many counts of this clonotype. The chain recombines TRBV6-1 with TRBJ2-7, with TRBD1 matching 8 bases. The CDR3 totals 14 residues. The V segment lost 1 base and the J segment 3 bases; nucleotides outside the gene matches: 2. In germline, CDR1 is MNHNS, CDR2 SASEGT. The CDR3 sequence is CASSEGTGRYEQYV. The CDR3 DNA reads TGTGCCAGCAGTGAAGGGACAGGGCGCTACGAGCAGTACGTC.

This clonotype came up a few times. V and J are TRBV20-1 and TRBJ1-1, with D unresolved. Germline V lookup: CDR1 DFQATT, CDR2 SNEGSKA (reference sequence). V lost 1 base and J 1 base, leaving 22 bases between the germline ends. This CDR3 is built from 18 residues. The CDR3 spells CSARGPAPRQVSNTEAFF. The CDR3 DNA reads TGCAGTGCTAGAGGCCCGGCTCCCCGGCAGGTCTCGAACACTGAAGCTTTCTTT.

The CDR3 reads CASSSRGRSQVELFF. The CDR3, as DNA: TGTGCCAGCAGCTCCCGGGGGCGCAGTCAGGTAGAGCTGTTTTTT. The V and J genes are TRBV7-2 and TRBJ2-2; D tentatively fits TRBD1 or TRBD2 (6 bases each). Germline assignment: CDR1 SGHTA and CDR2 FQGNSA. CDR3 length: 15 residues. The V end was cut by 4 bases, the J end by 11 bases, with 20 bases between.

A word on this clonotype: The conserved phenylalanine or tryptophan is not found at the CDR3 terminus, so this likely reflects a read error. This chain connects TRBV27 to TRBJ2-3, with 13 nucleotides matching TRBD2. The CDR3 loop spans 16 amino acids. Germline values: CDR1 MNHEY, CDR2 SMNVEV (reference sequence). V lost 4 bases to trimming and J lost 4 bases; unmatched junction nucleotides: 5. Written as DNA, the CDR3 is TGTGCCAGCAGTTCAGGACTAGCGGGGGCCTCAGATACGCAGTATTGT. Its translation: CASSSGLAGASDTQYC.

The DNA of the CDR3 is TGTGCCAGCAGACCATGGGGTAGCGGGGGGGCCTACAATGAGCAGTTCTTC. Protein product: CASRPWGSGGAYNEQFF. The J gene is TRBJ2-1, the V gene TRBV7-9; TRBD2 agrees at 11 bases. The germline gives CDR1 SEHNR, CDR2 FQNEAQ (reference sequence). The CDR3 consists of 17 residues. V lost 6 bases and J lost 2; bases outside the gene matches: 9. The full variable domain, completed using reference TRBV7-9 and TRBJ2-1, is DTGVSQNPRHKITKRGQNVTFRCDPISEHNRLYWYRQTLGQGPEFLTYFQNEAQLEKSRLLSDRFSAERPKGSFSTLEIQRTEQGDSAMYLCASRPWGSGGAYNEQFFGPGTRLTVL.

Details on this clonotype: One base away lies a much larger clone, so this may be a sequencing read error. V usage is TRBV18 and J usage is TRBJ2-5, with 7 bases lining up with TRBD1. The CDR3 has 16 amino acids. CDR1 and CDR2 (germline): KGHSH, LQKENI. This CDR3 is CASPPGTEQYQETQYF. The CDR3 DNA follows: TGTGCCAGCCCACCAGGGACAGAGCAGTACCAAGAGACCCAGTACTTC.

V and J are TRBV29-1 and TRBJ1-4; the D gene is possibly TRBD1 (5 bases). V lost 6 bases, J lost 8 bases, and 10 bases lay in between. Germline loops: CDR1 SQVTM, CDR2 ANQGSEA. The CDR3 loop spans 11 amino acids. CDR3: CSVGDPEKLFF. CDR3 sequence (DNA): TGCAGCGTGGGGGATCCCGAAAAACTGTTTTTT.

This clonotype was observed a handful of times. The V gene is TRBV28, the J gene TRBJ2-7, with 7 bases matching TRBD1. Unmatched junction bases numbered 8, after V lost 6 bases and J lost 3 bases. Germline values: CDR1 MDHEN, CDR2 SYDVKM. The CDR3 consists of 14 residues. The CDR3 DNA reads TGTGCCAGCAGAACCAGGGGGTCCCTCTACGAGCAGTACGTC. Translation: CASRTRGSLYEQYV.

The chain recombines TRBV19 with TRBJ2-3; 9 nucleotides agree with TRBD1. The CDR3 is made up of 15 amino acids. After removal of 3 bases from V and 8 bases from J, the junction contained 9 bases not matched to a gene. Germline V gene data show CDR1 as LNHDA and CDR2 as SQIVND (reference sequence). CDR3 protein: CASSIPGQGGGTQYF. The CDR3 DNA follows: TGTGCCAGTAGTATCCCGGGACAGGGAGGGGGTACGCAGTATTTT.

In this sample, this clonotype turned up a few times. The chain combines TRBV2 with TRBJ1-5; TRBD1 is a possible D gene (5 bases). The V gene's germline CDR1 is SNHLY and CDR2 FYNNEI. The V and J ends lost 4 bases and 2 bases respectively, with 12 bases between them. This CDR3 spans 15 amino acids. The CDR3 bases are TGTGCCAGCAGTGGCCCCCCCAGGGGCAATCAGCCCCAGCATTTT. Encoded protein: CASSGPPRGNQPQHF.